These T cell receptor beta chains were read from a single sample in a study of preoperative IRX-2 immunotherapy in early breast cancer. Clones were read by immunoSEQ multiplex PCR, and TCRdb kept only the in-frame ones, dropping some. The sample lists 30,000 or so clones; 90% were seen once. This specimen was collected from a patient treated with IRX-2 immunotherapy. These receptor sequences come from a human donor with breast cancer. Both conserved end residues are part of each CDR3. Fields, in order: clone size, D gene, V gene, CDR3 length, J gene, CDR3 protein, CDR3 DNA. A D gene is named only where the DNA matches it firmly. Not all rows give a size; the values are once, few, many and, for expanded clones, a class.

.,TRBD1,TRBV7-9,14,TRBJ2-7,CASSQTGNIYEQYF,TGTGCCAGCAGCCAGACAGGGAACATCTACGAGCAGTACTTC
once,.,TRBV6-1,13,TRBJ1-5,CASSDERVQPQHF,TGTGCCAGCAGTGATGAACGGGTGCAGCCCCAGCATTTT
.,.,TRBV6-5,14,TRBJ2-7,CASRPQGRTYEQYF,TGTGCCAGCAGACCACAGGGAAGGACCTACGAGCAGTACTTC
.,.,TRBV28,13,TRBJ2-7,CAIERDRSYEQYF,TGTGCCATCGAGCGGGACAGGTCCTACGAGCAGTACTTC
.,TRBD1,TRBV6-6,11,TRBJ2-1,CASSSDRFQFF,TGTGCCAGCAGCTCGGACAGGTTCCAGTTCTTC
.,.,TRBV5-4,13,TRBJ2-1,CASSTGPYNEQFF,TGTGCCAGCAGCACCGGACCATACAATGAGCAGTTCTTC
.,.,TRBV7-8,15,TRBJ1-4,CASSLGPTTNEKLFF,TGTGCCAGCAGCTTAGGTCCGACAACTAATGAAAAACTGTTTTTT
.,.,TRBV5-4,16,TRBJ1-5,CASSQGGNEYNQPQHF,TGTGCCAGCAGCCAAGGGGGGAACGAGTACAATCAGCCCCAGCATTTT
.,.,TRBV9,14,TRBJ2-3,CASSVLGGTDTQYF,TGTGCCAGCAGCGTCCTGGGGGGCACAGATACGCAGTATTTT
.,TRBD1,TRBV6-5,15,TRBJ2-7,CASSLGQGGYYEQYF,TGTGCCAGCAGTCTCGGACAGGGAGGTTATTACGAGCAGTACTTC
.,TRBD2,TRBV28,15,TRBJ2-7,CASSLGGLAGVEQYF,TGTGCCAGCAGCCTCGGAGGGCTAGCGGGAGTCGAGCAGTACTTC
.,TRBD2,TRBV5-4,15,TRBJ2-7,CASSWERGGSYEQYF,TGTGCCAGCAGCTGGGAGCGGGGGGGCTCCTACGAGCAGTACTTC
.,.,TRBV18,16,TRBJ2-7,CASSPIPPTGLYEQYF,TGTGCCAGCTCACCAATCCCTCCCACGGGCTTATACGAGCAGTACTTC
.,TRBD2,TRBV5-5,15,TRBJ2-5,CASSFSGGVQETQYF,TGTGCCAGCAGCTTTAGCGGGGGAGTTCAAGAGACCCAGTACTTC
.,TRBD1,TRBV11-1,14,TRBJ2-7,CASSIQTGDYEQYF,TGTGCCAGCAGTATCCAGACAGGGGACTACGAGCAGTACTTC
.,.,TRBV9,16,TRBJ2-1,CASSVGVTTLHNEQFF,TGTGCCAGCAGCGTAGGGGTGACTACCCTCCACAATGAGCAGTTCTTC
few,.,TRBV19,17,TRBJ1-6,CASSIDPQGQWNSPLHF,TGTGCCAGTAGTATAGATCCACAGGGTCAATGGAATTCACCCCTCCACTTT
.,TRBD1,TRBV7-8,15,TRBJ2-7,CASSLPPGTEYEQYF,TGTGCCAGCAGCCTCCCTCCAGGGACAGAGTACGAGCAGTACTTC
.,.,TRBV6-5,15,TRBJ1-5,CASSPRQGGNQPQHF,TGTGCCAGCAGCCCCCGGCAGGGAGGCAATCAGCCCCAGCATTTT
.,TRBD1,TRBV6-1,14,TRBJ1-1,CASSEQGAGGEAFF,TGTGCCAGCAGTGAACAGGGGGCAGGGGGTGAAGCTTTCTTT
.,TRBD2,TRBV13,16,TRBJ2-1,CASSQKASGTYNEQFF,TGTGCCAGCAGCCAGAAAGCTAGCGGGACCTACAATGAGCAGTTCTTC
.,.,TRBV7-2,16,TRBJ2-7,CASSLATHTGSYEQYF,TGTGCCAGCAGCTTAGCGACACACACCGGGAGCTACGAGCAGTACTTC
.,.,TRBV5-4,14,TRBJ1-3,CASSLDNSGNTIYF,TGTGCCAGCAGCTTGGATAACTCTGGAAACACCATATATTTT
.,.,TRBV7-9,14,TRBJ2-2,CASSLVTSAGELFF,TGTGCCAGCAGCTTAGTTACAAGCGCCGGGGAGCTGTTTTTT
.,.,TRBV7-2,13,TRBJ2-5,CASSLVVGETQYF,TGTGCCAGCAGCTTAGTGGTAGGAGAGACCCAGTACTTC
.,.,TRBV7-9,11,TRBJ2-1,CASSLGNEQFF,TGTGCCAGCAGCTTAGGCAATGAGCAGTTCTTC
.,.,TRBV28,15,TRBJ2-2,CASRGGGLNTGELFF,TGTGCCAGCAGGGGGGGCGGGTTGAACACCGGGGAGCTGTTTTTT
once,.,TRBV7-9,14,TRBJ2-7,CASSLTQPSYEQYF,TGTGCCAGCAGCTTAACCCAGCCATCCTACGAGCAGTACTTC
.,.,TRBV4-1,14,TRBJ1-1,CASSQALYRAEAFF,TGCGCCAGCAGCCAAGCCCTGTACCGGGCTGAAGCTTTCTTT
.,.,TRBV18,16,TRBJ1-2,CASSPFEQRAEYGYTF,TGTGCCAGCTCACCATTCGAACAGAGGGCGGAATATGGCTACACCTTC
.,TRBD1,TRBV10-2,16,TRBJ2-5,CASSDSDRVGQETQYF,TGCGCCAGCAGTGACTCGGACAGGGTAGGCCAAGAGACCCAGTACTTC
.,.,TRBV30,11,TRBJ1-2,CAWSISYGYTF,TGTGCCTGGAGTATATCCTATGGCTACACCTTC
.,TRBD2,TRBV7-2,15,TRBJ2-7,CASSQPSGTSYEQYF,TGTGCCAGCAGCCAACCTAGCGGGACCTCCTACGAGCAGTACTTC
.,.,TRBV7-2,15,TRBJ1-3,CASSLDRSSGNTIYF,TGTGCCAGCAGCCTCGACAGGAGCTCTGGAAACACCATATATTTT
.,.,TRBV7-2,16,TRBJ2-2,CASSWRWGSRTGELFF,TGTGCCAGCAGCTGGAGGTGGGGTTCCCGTACCGGGGAGCTGTTTTTT
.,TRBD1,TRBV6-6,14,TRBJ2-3,CASSWDRDTDTQYF,TGTGCCAGCAGTTGGGACAGAGACACAGATACGCAGTATTTT
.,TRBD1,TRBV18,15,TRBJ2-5,CASSRPGQGQETQYF,TGTGCCAGCTCACGCCCGGGACAGGGGCAAGAGACCCAGTACTTC
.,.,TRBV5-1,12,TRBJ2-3,CASSDNTDTQYF,TGCGCCAGCAGCGATAATACAGATACGCAGTATTTT
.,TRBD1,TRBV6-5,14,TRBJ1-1,CASSQMTGIGEAFF,TGTGCCAGCAGCCAGATGACAGGGATAGGGGAAGCTTTCTTT